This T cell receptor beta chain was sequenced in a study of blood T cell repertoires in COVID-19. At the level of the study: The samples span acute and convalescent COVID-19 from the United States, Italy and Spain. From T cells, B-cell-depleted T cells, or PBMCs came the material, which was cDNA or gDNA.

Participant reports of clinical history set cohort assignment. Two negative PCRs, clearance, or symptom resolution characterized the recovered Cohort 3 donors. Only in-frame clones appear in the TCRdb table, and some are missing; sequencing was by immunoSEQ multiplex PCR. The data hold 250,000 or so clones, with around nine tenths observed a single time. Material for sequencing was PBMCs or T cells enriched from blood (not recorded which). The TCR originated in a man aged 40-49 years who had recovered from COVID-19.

The CDR3 loop reads CSVGATANTEAFF. DNA of the CDR3: TGCAGCGTTGGAGCGACAGCGAACACTGAAGCTTTCTTT. This chain joins TRBV29-1 and TRBJ1-1; perhaps TRBD1 as D (5 bases). Trimming removed 4 bases from V and 1 base from J, with 10 bases in between. Per the germline V gene, CDR1 is SQVTM and CDR2 is ANQGSEA. The CDR3 totals 13 residues.